This T cell receptor beta chain came from a study of T cell responses to AZD1222 COVID-19 vaccine. General study points: Scientists sampled the repertoires only once the peak T cell response had passed. Most donors were white British, females outnumbered males, and clonal diversity was possibly underestimated. The breadth and depth of Spike-specific TCRs increased once two AZD1222 doses had been given.

The CDR3 has 13 amino acids. The V end was cut by 7 bases, the J end by 3 bases, with 12 bases between. Germline CDR1 reads MDHEN; CDR2 reads SYDVKM. As for this clone: Its specificity is unknown.

Sequenced by immunoSEQ multiplex PCR; TCRdb stores in-frame clones only, minus some. The sample includes some 90,000 clones, roughly 89% of them seen just once. The sample was peripheral blood, taken on day 0 of MenACWY control vaccination. The chain employs TRBV28 and TRBJ1-2; the D gene is possibly TRBD1 (6 bases). The sequence derives from an adult in good health. In nucleotides, the CDR3 is TGTGCCAGCAAGACGGACAGTGACTATGGCTACACCTTC. Protein product: CASKTDSDYGYTF.